This record looks at one T cell receptor (beta chain) sequence and its context. This entry comes from a study of blood T cell repertoires in COVID-19. Whole-study context: Nucleic acid was either cDNA or gDNA, and it came from T cells, B-cell-depleted T cells, or PBMCs.

Using immunoSEQ multiplex PCR, the repertoire was profiled, and TCRdb retains in-frame clones only, with some absent. The sample consists of some 16,000 clones, 85% to 90% of them appearing once. Germline V gives CDR1 MRHNA, CDR2 SNTAGT. The germline V and J ends were trimmed by 5 bases and 5 bases, with 17 bases remaining between them. This CDR3 has 15 residues. This TCR derives from a human donor in a cohort sampled during active COVID-19. Sequenced: peripheral blood. This sequence joins TRBV6-4 and TRBJ2-3, with a tentative D call TRBD2 (6 bases). CDR3 residues: CASSTTGLEGDTQYF. The CDR3 DNA reads TGTGCCAGCAGTACCACAGGCCTGGAGGGAGATACGCAGTATTTT.